Each of the 31 T cell receptor beta chains below was sequenced from the same sample in a study of OX40 agonist ivuxolimab in advanced cancers. Sequencing used immunoSEQ multiplex PCR; TCRdb keeps in-frame clones, though not all of them. The table has approximately 68,000 clones, around 87% seen once. The starting material was CD4+ or CD8+ T cells sorted from blood, obtained in a trial of the OX40 agonist ivuxolimab. These receptors were collected from an adult with an advanced solid tumor such as melanoma, head and neck, liver or kidney cancer.

The chain has TRBV7-3 and TRBJ2-2; 9 nucleotides agree with TRBD2. Germline CDR1 is SGHTA and CDR2 is FQGTGA. The CDR3 totals 13 residues. V shed 7 bases and J 5 bases; nucleotides not matched to a gene: 2. The CDR3 loop reads CASTAGGTGELFF. The CDR3 DNA follows: TGTGCCAGCACCGCGGGAGGGACCGGGGAGCTGTTTTTT. Drawing the rest from reference TRBV7-3 and TRBJ2-2, the complete variable domain is GAGVSQTPSNKVTEKGKYVELRCDPISGHTALYWYRQSLGQGPEFLIYFQGTGAADDSGLPNDRFFAVRPEGSVSTLKIQRTERGDSAVYLCASTAGGTGELFFGEGSRLTVL.

The rearrangement uses TRBV29-1 and TRBJ2-1; 7 positions match TRBD1. The CDR3 consists of 13 residues. In germline, CDR1 is SQVTM, CDR2 ANQGSEA. V shed 7 bases, J shed 7 bases, and the junction held 10 bases outside the gene matches. CDR3: CSGVGQTENEQFF. CDR3 DNA: TGCAGCGGGGTGGGACAGACAGAGAATGAGCAGTTCTTC.

DNA for the CDR3: TGTGCCAGCGGGGGACAGGGGGCCGGTCAAGAGACCCAGTACTTC. Protein product: CASGGQGAGQETQYF. This rearrangement joins TRBV5-4 to TRBJ2-5; TRBD1 matches at 12 bases. With 7 bases clipped from V and 2 bases from J, the junction kept 6 bases outside the gene matches. Germline values: CDR1 SGHNT, CDR2 YYREEE (reference sequence). The CDR3 consists of 15 residues.

The rearrangement uses TRBV11-2 and TRBJ2-7; TRBD2 aligns across 10 bases. V trimming: 5 bases; J trimming: 7 bases; junction bases outside the gene matches: 11. The CDR3 covers 15 residues. Germline CDR1 is SGHAT and CDR2 is FQNNGV. The CDR3 DNA sequence: TGTGCCAGCAGCCCAGCCCAGCGGGGGGGAATTGAGCAGTACTTC. Amino acid sequence: CASSPAQRGGIEQYF.

The chain links TRBV19 to TRBJ2-3; D is ambiguous. Trimming took 5 bases from V and 5 from J, leaving 23 bases between them. The CDR3 is 17 residues long. Germline CDR1 reads LNHDA; CDR2 reads SQIVND (reference sequence). DNA of the CDR3: TGTGCCAGTAGTCCCGGACCTCTCGTATATAGTGGAGATACGCAGTATTTT. It encodes CASSPGPLVYSGDTQYF. Full variable domain (missing parts from reference TRBV19 and TRBJ2-3): DGGITQSPKYLFRKEGQNVTLSCEQNLNHDAMYWYRQDPGQGLRLIYYSQIVNDFQKGDIAEGYSVSREKKESFPLTVTSAQKNPTAFYLCASSPGPLVYSGDTQYFGPGTRLTVL.

This clone was recorded once. This chain connects TRBV2 to TRBJ2-7, with a tentative D call TRBD2 (5 bases). The CDR3 has 14 residues. Trimming took 4 bases from V and 4 from J, leaving 14 bases between them. Germline loops: CDR1 SNHLY, CDR2 FYNNEI. The CDR3 nucleotides are TGTGCCAGCAGTGGAAAGGGAGCGTCGTACGAGCAGTACTTC. It specifies CASSGKGASYEQYF.

CDR3 sequence (DNA): TGTGCCAGTAGTATAGGACTAGTGCGTTTCCAAGAGACCCAGTACTTC. This sequence encodes CASSIGLVRFQETQYF. The V call is TRBV19, the J call TRBJ2-5; weak D call: TRBD2 (6 bases). This CDR3 is built from 16 residues. Germline V lookup: CDR1 LNHDA, CDR2 SQIVND (reference sequence). V gave up 1 base and J gave up 1 base, with 13 bases separating them.

This sequence joins TRBV6-6 and TRBJ1-2, with D perhaps TRBD1 (5 bases). Trimming removed 4 bases from V and 4 bases from J, with 7 bases in between. There are 12 residues in the CDR3. Germline loops: CDR1 MNHNY, CDR2 SVGAGI (reference sequence). The CDR3 nucleotides read TGTGCCAGCAGTTCAGGGATCTATGGCTACACCTTC. Protein sequence: CASSSGIYGYTF.

Here the CDR3 reads CASSDGRQAKNIQYF. Written as DNA, the CDR3 is TGCGCCAGCAGCGACGGGAGGCAGGCCAAAAACATTCAGTACTTC. The chain is built from TRBV4-1 and TRBJ2-4; TRBD2 agrees at 7 bases. Germline V gene data show CDR1 as MGHRA and CDR2 as YSYEKL. This CDR3 region has 15 residues. V shed 5 bases and J 1 base; nucleotides not matched to a gene: 5.

The rearrangement links TRBV15 to TRBJ2-5, with D maybe TRBD1 (6 bases). The DNA end lines up better with TRBJ2-7; the J call may be wrong. The CDR3 totals 13 residues. The germline CDR1 and CDR2 sequences are LNHNV and YYDKDF (reference sequence). CDR3 in DNA: TGTGCCACCAGTAGGGACAATTCCTACGAGCAGTACTTC. This sequence encodes CATSRDNSYEQYF.

This chain joins TRBV30 and TRBJ2-6, with D uncertain. V was trimmed by 0 bases and J by 0 bases, leaving 9 bases between them. This CDR3 comprises 16 residues. CDR1 is GTSNPN and CDR2 is SVGIG in the germline V gene (reference sequence). The CDR3 loop reads CAWSVTENSGANVLTF. CDR3 DNA: TGTGCCTGGAGTGTAACGGAGAACTCTGGGGCCAACGTCCTGACTTTC.

This clone appeared once. The chain couples TRBV5-1 to TRBJ2-7, with D maybe TRBD1 (6 bases). The CDR3 contains 14 residues. V was cut by 4 bases and J by 1 base, with 12 bases left in between. Per the germline V gene, CDR1 is SGHRS and CDR2 is YFSETQ. CDR3 DNA sequence: TGCGCCAGCAGCCGGGACACGGAGTCCTACGAGCAGTACTTC. Translating gives CASSRDTESYEQYF.

This sequence joins TRBV7-9 and TRBJ2-3; maybe TRBD2 (6 bases). Germline V gives CDR1 SEHNR, CDR2 FQNEAQ (reference sequence). The V end was cut by 5 bases, the J end by 2 bases, with 17 bases between. The CDR3 length is 16 residues. The CDR3 is CASSRSRGFSTDTQYF. In DNA, the CDR3 is TGTGCCAGCAGCCGATCGCGGGGATTCTCCACAGATACGCAGTATTTT.

The genes are TRBV19 and TRBJ2-7, with D maybe TRBD1 (6 bases). The CDR3 has 15 amino acids. Trimming took 6 bases from V and 1 from J, leaving 16 bases between them. CDR1 is LNHDA, CDR2 SQIVND, per germline (reference sequence). CDR3 DNA sequence: TGTGCCAGTAGCCCTCTAGGGGGAACTTCCTACGAGCAGTACTTC. It codes for CASSPLGGTSYEQYF.

The V and J genes are TRBV6-5 and TRBJ2-3; D tentatively fits TRBD1 or TRBD2 (5 bases each). This CDR3 is 14 amino acids long. Germline CDR1 is MNHEY and CDR2 is SVGAGI. V lost 6 bases to trimming and J lost 0 bases, with 10 bases between them. In nucleotides, the CDR3 is TGTGCCAGCAGCGATCGGGACAGCACAGATACGCAGTATTTT. Encoded protein: CASSDRDSTDTQYF.

This chain joins TRBV28 and TRBJ2-1; D not resolved. The germline V and J ends were trimmed by 2 bases and 1 base, with 15 bases remaining between them. The CDR3 covers 17 residues. CDR1 MDHEN and CDR2 SYDVKM come from the germline V gene. This CDR3 is CASSLGSGTTSYNEQFF. For the CDR3, the DNA is TGTGCCAGCAGTTTAGGGTCGGGCACCACTTCCTACAATGAGCAGTTCTTC.

The chain couples TRBV5-6 to TRBJ2-7, with D possibly TRBD1 on 7 matching bases. With 4 bases removed from V and 2 bases from J, the gap between germline ends came to 13 bases. The CDR3 spans 14 residues. Germline V gene lookup returns CDR1 SGHDT and CDR2 YYEEEE. In DNA form, the CDR3 reads TGTGCCAGCAGCCGGGGGACAGAAACCTACGAGCAGTACTTC. Its protein product is CASSRGTETYEQYF.

This clone was observed a few times. The rearrangement joins TRBV25-1 to TRBJ1-4, with 7 positions matching TRBD1. This CDR3 is 13 amino acids long. V dropped 7 bases and J dropped 8; count of bases not matched to a gene: 7. Germline loops: CDR1 MGHDK, CDR2 SYGVNS. The CDR3 spells CASKGAIDEKLFF. CDR3 nucleotides: TGTGCCAGCAAGGGGGCTATCGACGAAAAACTGTTTTTT.

The rearrangement joins TRBV6-1 to TRBJ2-7; D is uncertain. This CDR3 contains 14 residues. Germline V CDR1 and CDR2: MNHNS, SASEGT. Trimming removed 1 base at V and 3 bases at J, with 10 bases between. CDR3 bases: TGTGCCAGCAGTGAAGGAGGTTGGAGCTACGAGCAGTACTTC. It codes for CASSEGGWSYEQYF.

The chain has TRBV29-1 and TRBJ1-2; D remains ambiguous. The CDR3 contains 13 residues. Germline assignment: CDR1 SQVTM and CDR2 ANQGSEA. Trimming took off 3 bases at V and 4 bases at J, with 12 bases between the two ends. CDR3 in amino acids: CSVESGPIYGYTF. The CDR3 nucleotides are TGCAGCGTTGAGTCCGGCCCCATCTATGGCTACACCTTC.

In its sample, this clone was seen once. J is TRBJ1-1 and V is TRBV5-1; D may be TRBD1 (5 bases). V dropped 4 bases and J dropped 1 base, with 11 bases sitting between them. The V gene's germline CDR1 is SGHRS and CDR2 YFSETQ. The CDR3 loop spans 14 amino acids. Here the CDR3 reads CASSLGPPNTEAFF. CDR3 in DNA: TGCGCCAGCAGCCTGGGACCCCCGAACACTGAAGCTTTCTTT.

The chain has TRBV11-2 and TRBJ2-3; perhaps TRBD1 as D (6 bases). The CDR3 has 17 residues. Between the trimmed V and J ends, which lost 8 bases and 2 bases, there was a span of 23 bases. From germline, CDR1 is SGHAT and CDR2 FQNNGV. For the CDR3, the DNA is TGTGCCAGCCTAGTAAGGGAGTGGGGGCTCCCCACAGATACGCAGTATTTT. Encoded protein: CASLVREWGLPTDTQYF.

This chain joins TRBV11-3 and TRBJ2-3; 13 bases match TRBD2. The CDR3 is 16 residues long. The V segment lost 5 bases and the J segment 1 base; nucleotides outside the gene matches: 3. Germline loops: CDR1 SGHNT, CDR2 YENEEA. DNA for the CDR3: TGTGCCAGCAGCCCTGGACTAGCGGGAGGCACAGATACGCAGTATTTT. Protein sequence: CASSPGLAGGTDTQYF.

This clone is a singleton in its sample. This chain joins TRBV6-5 and TRBJ1-3; D unresolved. CDR1 is MNHEY, CDR2 SVGAGI, per germline. This CDR3 has 15 residues. V was clipped by 5 bases and J by 0 bases, with 11 bases between them. The CDR3 DNA reads as TGTGCCAGCAGTCCCCCTGGGTCCTCTGGAAACACCATATATTTT. Its translation is CASSPPGSSGNTIYF.

The V gene is TRBV2, the J gene TRBJ1-1; 7 bases map to TRBD1. With 5 bases clipped from V and 1 base from J, the junction kept 7 bases outside the gene matches. Germline V gene data show CDR1 as SNHLY and CDR2 as FYNNEI. CDR3 length equals 15 residues. Here the CDR3 DNA reads TGTGCCAGCAGTAAAGACAGGACAGGGAACACTGAAGCTTTCTTT. This codes for CASSKDRTGNTEAFF.

The chain couples TRBV28 to TRBJ1-2; D gene uncertain. The CDR3 extends over 18 amino acids. V was pared by 2 bases and J by 3 bases, with 22 bases between. CDR1 is MDHEN and CDR2 is SYDVKM in the germline V gene. The CDR3 protein is CASSLGSEGPENYYGYTF. CDR3 nucleotides: TGTGCCAGCAGTTTAGGGTCGGAGGGCCCAGAGAACTACTATGGCTACACCTTC.

The chain carries TRBV7-2 and TRBJ2-3, with 9 bases that match TRBD2. V lost 0 bases to trimming and J lost 5 bases; unmatched junction nucleotides: 9. Per germline, CDR1 SGHTA and CDR2 FQGNSA. CDR3 length: 17 amino acids. The CDR3 bases are TGTGCCAGCAGCTTAGCGCATGCGGGGGGGCCGCAAGATACGCAGTATTTT. Translation: CASSLAHAGGPQDTQYF.

The rearrangement uses TRBV29-1 and TRBJ2-7, with D perhaps assigned TRBD1 or TRBD2 (5 bases each). CDR1 and CDR2 from the germline V gene are SQVTM and ANQGSEA. Trimming left V 7 bases short and J 3 bases short, with 13 bases between. This CDR3 region has 12 residues. The CDR3 DNA follows: TGCAGCGCCCCGGGACCGAACTACGAGCAGTACTTC. Translating it yields CSAPGPNYEQYF.

The chain recombines TRBV4-3 with TRBJ1-4; 7 bases align to TRBD1. J was trimmed by 8 bases and V by 4 bases; bases with no gene match: 4. Germline CDR1 is LGHNA and CDR2 is YSLEER. This CDR3 is 13 amino acids long. The CDR3 coding sequence is TGCGCCAGCAGCCTGAGACAGGGCGAAAAACTGTTTTTT. Amino acid sequence: CASSLRQGEKLFF.

This clone was detected only once. This sequence joins TRBV7-2 and TRBJ2-5; tentatively, D is TRBD2 (6 bases). The V end lost 3 bases, the J end lost 4 bases, and 9 bases lay between the germline ends. Germline V gene lookup returns CDR1 SGHTA and CDR2 FQGNSA. The CDR3 length is 13 residues. The CDR3 spells CASSFSEGETQYF. Written as DNA, the CDR3 is TGTGCCAGCAGCTTTTCGGAGGGAGAGACCCAGTACTTC. Looking up the rest from reference TRBV7-2 and TRBJ2-5 gives the full variable domain: GAGVSQSPSNKVTEKGKDVELRCDPISGHTALYWYRQSLGQGLEFLIYFQGNSAPDKSGLPSDRFSAERTGGSVSTLTIQRTQQEDSAVYLCASSFSEGETQYFGPGTRLLVL.

This rearrangement joins TRBV18 to TRBJ2-3, with D possibly matching TRBD2 (5 bases). The CDR3 has 13 residues. The germline CDR1 and CDR2 sequences are KGHSH and LQKENI. Trimming cost V 3 bases and J 12 bases, with 16 bases left between them. The CDR3 sequence is CASSPDFYTHQYF. The CDR3 coding sequence is TGTGCCAGCTCACCGGACTTTTATACGCATCAGTATTTT.